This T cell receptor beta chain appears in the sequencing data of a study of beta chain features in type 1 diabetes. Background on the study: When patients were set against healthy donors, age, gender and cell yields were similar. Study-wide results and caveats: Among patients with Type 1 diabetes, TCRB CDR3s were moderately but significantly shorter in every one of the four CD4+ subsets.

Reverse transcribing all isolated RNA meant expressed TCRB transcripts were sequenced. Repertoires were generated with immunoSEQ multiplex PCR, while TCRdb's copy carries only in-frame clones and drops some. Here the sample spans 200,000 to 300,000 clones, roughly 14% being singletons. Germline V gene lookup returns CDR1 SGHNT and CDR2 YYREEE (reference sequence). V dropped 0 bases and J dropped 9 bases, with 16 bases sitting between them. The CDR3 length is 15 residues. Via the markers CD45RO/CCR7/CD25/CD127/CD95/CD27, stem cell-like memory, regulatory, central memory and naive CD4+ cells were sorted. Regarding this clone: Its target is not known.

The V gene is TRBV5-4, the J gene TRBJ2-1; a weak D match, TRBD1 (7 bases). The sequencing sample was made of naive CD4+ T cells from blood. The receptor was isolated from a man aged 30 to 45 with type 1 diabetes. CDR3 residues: CASSLAARRDSEQFF. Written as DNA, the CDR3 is TGTGCCAGCAGCTTGGCCGCCAGGAGGGACAGTGAGCAGTTCTTC.